Below, 21 T cell receptor beta chains from the same sample are listed, as sequenced in a study of Graves' ophthalmopathy and Graves' hyperthyroidism. From RNA, the CDR3 regions of TCR beta chains were amplified and sequenced. RT-PCR with HTBI primers came first, then second-round multiplex PCR. TCRdb analysed the multiplex PCR reads with MiXCR anew, one entry per CDR3 protein. The sample holds roughly 220,000 distinct CDR3 sequences, around 42% seen once. The source material was peripheral blood. The receptor source for this set is an adult man with Graves' ophthalmopathy.

This clonotype was recorded a few times. The chain has TRBV24-1 and TRBJ2-5, with D possibly matching TRBD2 (7 bases). V was shortened by 5 bases and J by 4 bases, with 16 bases between the two germline ends. This CDR3 comprises 15 residues. CDR1 is KGHDR, CDR2 SFDVKD, per germline. CDR3 bases: TGTGCCACCAGTGCCGCCACAGGGAGGGTAGAGACCCAGTACTTC. Translating gives CATSAATGRVETQYF.

This clonotype has more than one count but fewer than ten. The J gene is TRBJ2-7, the V gene TRBV2; 7 positions agree with TRBD1. CDR3 length equals 17 residues. In germline, CDR1 is SNHLY, CDR2 FYNNEI. V was pared by 2 bases and J by 4 bases, with 14 bases of the junction left unmatched. The CDR3 DNA reads TGTGCCAGCAGTGAAAGGGAGACAGGGTGGGGATCGTACGAGCAGTACTTC. Its protein is CASSERETGWGSYEQYF. The whole variable domain, filled in from reference TRBV2 and TRBJ2-7, reads EPEVTQTPSHQVTQMGQEVILRCVPISNHLYFYWYRQILGQKVEFLVSFYNNEISEKSEIFDDQFSVERPDGSNFTLKIRSTKLEDSAMYFCASSERETGWGSYEQYFGPGTRLTVT.

The chain combines TRBV5-1 with TRBJ1-1; TRBD1 is a possible D gene (6 bases). The length of the CDR3 is 13 residues. Germline loops: CDR1 SGHRS, CDR2 YFSETQ. The germline V and J ends were trimmed by 4 bases and 11 bases, with 18 bases remaining between them. This chain's CDR3 is CASSQGSGVDAFF. CDR3 coding DNA: TGCGCCAGCAGCCAAGGCTCAGGGGTAGACGCTTTCTTT. Based on the CDR3 plus reference TRBV5-1 and TRBJ1-1, the full variable domain is KAGVTQTPRYLIKTRGQQVTLSCSPISGHRSVSWYQQTPGQGLQFLFEYFSETQRNKGNFPGRFSGRQFSNSRSEMNVSTLELGDSALYLCASSQGSGVDAFFGQGTRLTVV.

Of note for this clonotype: A much larger clone sits a single nucleotide away, making a read error possible. The chain carries TRBV6-6 and TRBJ1-1; D gene unclear. Germline CDR1 and CDR2: MNHNY and SVGAGI (reference sequence). Deletions cut 7 bases from V and 1 base from J, with 10 bases between. The CDR3 consists of 13 residues. CDR3 DNA: TGTGCCAGCACAAACAGCCCGAACACTGAAGCTTTCTTT. It translates to CASTNSPNTEAFF.

This clonotype has more than one count but fewer than ten. This chain connects TRBV10-1 to TRBJ1-2; 7 bases map to TRBD1. The CDR3 has 12 residues. Trimming at V came to 7 bases and at J to 5 bases, leaving 4 bases not matched to a gene. CDR1 WNHNN and CDR2 SYGVQD come from the germline V gene (reference sequence). The CDR3 sequence: CASKTGEYGYTF. The CDR3 nucleotides are TGCGCCAGCAAAACAGGGGAATATGGCTACACCTTC.

The CDR3 sequence: CATGTGGQETQYF. In DNA form, the CDR3 reads TGTGCCACAGGGACAGGGGGCCAAGAGACCCAGTACTTC. V is TRBV24-1 and J is TRBJ2-5; 11 bases fit TRBD1. Germline CDR1 and CDR2: KGHDR and SFDVKD. Germline trimming cut 10 bases from V and 1 base from J; bases unmatched to any gene: 1. This CDR3 contains 13 residues.

This clonotype was picked up many times. The chain recombines TRBV2 with TRBJ1-2; 8 bases are shared with TRBD1. This CDR3 is built from 13 residues. The germline gives CDR1 SNHLY, CDR2 FYNNEI. With V trimmed by 6 bases and J by 4 bases, 4 bases remained unmatched. The CDR3 is CASRATGVYGYTF. As DNA, the CDR3 is TGTGCCAGCAGGGCGACAGGGGTCTATGGCTACACCTTC.

In its sample, this clonotype was seen many times. The J gene is TRBJ2-6, the V gene TRBV7-6; D not certain. V was cut by 2 bases and J by 3 bases, with 8 bases left in between. This CDR3 is 15 amino acids long. Per germline, CDR1 SGHVS and CDR2 FNYEAQ. In DNA form, the CDR3 reads TGTGCCAGCAGCTTAACTCCGTATGGGGCCAACGTCCTGACTTTC. It specifies CASSLTPYGANVLTF.

This clonotype was seen only a few times. V is TRBV20-1 and J is TRBJ1-5; 9 nucleotides line up with TRBD1. There are 14 residues in the CDR3. Germline assignment: CDR1 DFQATT and CDR2 SNEGSKA (reference sequence). With V trimmed by 3 bases and J by 8 bases, 8 bases remained unmatched. As DNA, the CDR3 is TGCAGTGCTAGGGACCACAGGGGGCAAAAGCCCCAGCATTTT. Protein sequence: CSARDHRGQKPQHF.

The chain uses TRBV5-1 and TRBJ1-6; D is ambiguous. This CDR3 has 15 residues. Germline V gives CDR1 SGHRS, CDR2 YFSETQ. Trimming shortened V by 1 base and J by 2 bases, and 7 bases separated the two germline ends. CDR3 nucleotides: TGCGCCAGCAGCTTGTTAGGGACCTATAATTCACCCCTCCACTTT. It is translated as CASSLLGTYNSPLHF.

This clonotype turned up a few times. The V and J genes are TRBV15 and TRBJ1-1; tentatively, D is TRBD1 (5 bases). Germline V gene sequence: CDR1 LNHNV, CDR2 YYDKDF (reference sequence). The CDR3 has 18 amino acids. The V and J ends lost 7 bases and 7 bases respectively, with 31 bases between them. CDR3 sequence (DNA): TGTGCCACCACCAAGAGGGCGGGGGTGCCTTGGGATGGGGATGAAGCTTTCTTT. As protein: CATTKRAGVPWDGDEAFF. The complete variable domain, with remaining parts taken from reference TRBV15 and TRBJ1-1, reads DAMVIQNPRYQVTQFGKPVTLSCSQTLNHNVMYWYQQKSSQAPKLLFHYYDKDFNNEADTPDNFQSRRPNTSFCFLDIRSPGLGDTAMYLCATTKRAGVPWDGDEAFFGQGTRLTVV.

This sequence joins TRBV7-2 and TRBJ1-2; TRBD1 matches at 12 bases. CDR1 is SGHTA and CDR2 is FQGNSA in the germline V gene. The CDR3 covers 16 residues. After removal of 5 bases from V and 5 bases from J, the junction contained 9 bases not matched to a gene. CDR3 protein: CASSVGGQGAGYGYTF. CDR3 nucleotide sequence: TGTGCCAGCAGCGTGGGGGGACAGGGGGCTGGTTATGGCTACACCTTC.

The genes are TRBV7-9 and TRBJ2-7; D possibly corresponds to TRBD2 (6 bases). V shed 1 base and J shed 5 bases, with 9 bases lying between them. CDR1 SEHNR and CDR2 FQNEAQ come from the germline V gene (reference sequence). This CDR3 has 13 residues. The CDR3 protein is CASSLEGRHEQYF. The CDR3 DNA reads TGTGCCAGCAGCTTAGAGGGGAGGCACGAGCAGTACTTC.

About this clonotype itself: One end of the junction is discordant with germline, which a read error may explain. The DNA for the CDR3 is TGTGCCAGCAGGGTGGATGTGGCAGGGGGAGAGACCCAGTACTTC. Its translation is CASRVDVAGGETQYF. This chain joins TRBV5-1 and TRBJ2-5; 7 bases map to TRBD1. The germline V gene has CDR1 SGHRS and CDR2 YFSETQ. CDR3 length equals 15 residues.

This clonotype was picked up many times. The J gene is TRBJ1-2, the V gene TRBV29-1; no reliable D call. Germline lookup yields CDR1 SQVTM and CDR2 ANQGSEA. This CDR3 is 13 amino acids long. The V end was cut by 3 bases, the J end by 7 bases, with 15 bases between. CDR3 DNA sequence: TGCAGCGTTGAGACTCAATCGTTGAGTGGCTACACCTTC. Its translation: CSVETQSLSGYTF.

This clonotype was seen only a few times. This chain links TRBV10-1 with TRBJ2-2; the D is unclear. V was clipped by 3 bases and J by 4 bases, with 9 bases between them. The CDR3 extends over 14 amino acids. Germline-derived CDR1 and CDR2 are WNHNN and SYGVQD (reference sequence). CDR3 residues: CASSEHLSTGELFF. The CDR3 region has the DNA TGCGCCAGCAGTGAACACTTATCCACCGGGGAGCTGTTTTTT.

This clonotype was observed once. CDR3 in DNA: TGTGCCAGCAGTTACCTCGGACATGCACACTCCTACGAGCAGTACTTC. Translation gives CASSYLGHAHSYEQYF. The V call is TRBV6-5, the J call TRBJ2-7; D might be TRBD1 (5 bases). Between the trimmed V and J ends, which lost 2 bases and 0 bases, there was a span of 14 bases. Germline V gene lookup returns CDR1 MNHEY and CDR2 SVGAGI. The CDR3 covers 16 residues.

Concerning this clonotype itself: Germline is not matched at one junction end, which may reflect a read error. The rearrangement links TRBV24-1 to TRBJ2-7; 8 bases line up with TRBD2. The CDR3 runs 15 residues. Per the germline V gene, CDR1 is KGHDR and CDR2 is SFDVKD. CDR3 region: CATGDSVAGIYEQYF. CDR3 DNA sequence: TGTGCCACCGGTGATTCTGTAGCGGGAATCTACGAGCAGTACTTC.

The chain joins TRBV5-1 to TRBJ2-7, with 7 bases identical to TRBD1. The germline V gene encodes CDR1 SGHRS and CDR2 YFSETQ. J was trimmed by 4 bases and V by 1 base; bases with no gene match: 5. CDR3 length: 14 amino acids. The CDR3, as DNA: TGCGCCAGCAGCTTGAGACAGGGTTCGTACGAGCAGTACTTC. The encoded protein is CASSLRQGSYEQYF.

Comments on this clonotype: Compared with germline, one end of the junction differs, possibly owing to a read error. The chain couples TRBV7-3 to TRBJ2-7; TRBD1 agrees at 7 bases. Germline assignment: CDR1 SGHTA and CDR2 FQGTGA. This CDR3 region has 14 residues. In nucleotides, the CDR3 is TGCGCCAGCAGCCAAGATAGGGGGCTTAACGAGCAGTACTTC. Amino acids: CASSQDRGLNEQYF. The entire variable domain, with the rest obtained from reference TRBV7-3 and TRBJ2-7, is as follows: GAGVSQTPSNKVTEKGKYVELRCDPISGHTALYWYRQSLGQGPEFLIYFQGTGAADDSGLPNDRFFAVRPEGSVSTLKIQRTERGDSAVYLCASSQDRGLNEQYFGPGTRLTVT.

The genes are TRBV9 and TRBJ2-5, with D uncertain. This CDR3 is built from 12 residues. Germline lookup yields CDR1 SGDLS and CDR2 YYNGEE. The V and J ends lost 4 bases and 5 bases respectively, with 9 bases between them. In DNA form, the CDR3 reads TGTGCCAGCAGCACCGCGACGGAGACCCAGTACTTC. Translation gives CASSTATETQYF.